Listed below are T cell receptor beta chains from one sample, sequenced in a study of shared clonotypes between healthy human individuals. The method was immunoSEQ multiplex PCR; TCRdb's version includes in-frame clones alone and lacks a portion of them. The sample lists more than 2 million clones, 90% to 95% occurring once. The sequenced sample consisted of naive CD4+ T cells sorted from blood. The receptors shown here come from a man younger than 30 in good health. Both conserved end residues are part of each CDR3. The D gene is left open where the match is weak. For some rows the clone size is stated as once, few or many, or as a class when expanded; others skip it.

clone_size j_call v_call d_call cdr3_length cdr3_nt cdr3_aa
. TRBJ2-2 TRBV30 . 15 TGTGCCTGGAGTAAGCTTCGCAGCAACACCGGGGAGCTGTTTTTT CAWSKLRSNTGELFF
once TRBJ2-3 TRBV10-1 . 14 TGCGCCAGCAGTGAGGCGGGAAGGACAGATACGCAGTATTTT CASSEAGRTDTQYF
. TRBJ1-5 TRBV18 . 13 TGTGCCAGCTCACCCGGAGTCAATCAGCCCCAGCATTTT CASSPGVNQPQHF
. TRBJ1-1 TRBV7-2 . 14 TGTGCCAGCAGTAGGGACACCTCGAACACTGAAGCTTTCTTT CASSRDTSNTEAFF
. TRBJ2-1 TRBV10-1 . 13 TGCGCCAGCAGCCCGGGACATAGGAATGAGCAGTTCTTC CASSPGHRNEQFF
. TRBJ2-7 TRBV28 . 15 TGTGCCAGCAATGTTACCCCCCGGGGTATCTACGAGCAGTACTTC CASNVTPRGIYEQYF
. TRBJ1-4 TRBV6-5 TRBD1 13 TGTGCCAGCAGACAGGGGGCCGCGGAAAAACTGTTTTTT CASRQGAAEKLFF
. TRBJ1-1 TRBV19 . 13 TGTGCCAGTACCATCAGGGGCGACACTGAAGCTTTCTTT CASTIRGDTEAFF
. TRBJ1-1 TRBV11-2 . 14 TGTGCCAGCAGCTTAAATTTTTTGAACACTGAAGCTTTCTTT CASSLNFLNTEAFF
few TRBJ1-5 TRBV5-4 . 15 TGTGCCAGCAGCTTGGATCAGGGAGGCAATCAGCCCCAGCATTTT CASSLDQGGNQPQHF
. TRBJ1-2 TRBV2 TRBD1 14 TGTGCCAGCGGTGGAAGACAGGGTCTGGGTGGCTACACCTTC CASGGRQGLGGYTF
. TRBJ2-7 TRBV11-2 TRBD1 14 TGTGCCAGCCAAAGGGACAGGAGCTCCTACGAGCAGTACTTC CASQRDRSSYEQYF
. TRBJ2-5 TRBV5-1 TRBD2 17 TGCGCCAGCAGCAAGGACGGGACTAGCGGTTTAAAAGAGACCCAGTACTTC CASSKDGTSGLKETQYF
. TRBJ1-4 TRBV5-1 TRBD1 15 TGCGCCAGCAGCTTGAGGGAGACAGGGGATGAAAAACTGTTTTTT CASSLRETGDEKLFF
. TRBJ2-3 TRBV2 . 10 TGTGCCAACCGGAGAGATACGCAGTATTTT CANRRDTQYF
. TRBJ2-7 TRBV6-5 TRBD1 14 TGTGCCAGCAGTTCCGACAGGGGGCATTCCGAGCAGTACTTC CASSSDRGHSEQYF
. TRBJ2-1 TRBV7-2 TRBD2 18 TGTGCCAGCAGCGCGCGGCCCCTACTAGCGGGCTCCTACAATGAGCAGTTCTTC CASSARPLLAGSYNEQFF
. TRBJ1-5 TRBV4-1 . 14 TGCGCCAGCAGCCAAGAATTTGGCAATCAGCCCCAGCATTTT CASSQEFGNQPQHF
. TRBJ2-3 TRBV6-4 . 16 TGTGCCAGCAGTAGGCGAGGGGGGGCTGTCTCAGATACGCAGTATTTT CASSRRGGAVSDTQYF
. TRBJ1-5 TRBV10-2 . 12 TGCGCCAGCAGTGAGGTAAATCAGCCCCAGCATTTT CASSEVNQPQHF
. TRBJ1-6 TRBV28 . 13 TGTGCCAGCAGTTTACGACCCCCTTCACCCCTCCACTTT CASSLRPPSPLHF
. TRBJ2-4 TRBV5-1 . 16 TGCGCCAGCAGCTTGGGGTCTAGTGAGCGGCTAAACATTCAGTACTTC CASSLGSSERLNIQYF
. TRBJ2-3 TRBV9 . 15 TGTGCCAGCAGCGCAGGGACTGCTTTAAGAGATACGCAGTATTTT CASSAGTALRDTQYF
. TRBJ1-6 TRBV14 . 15 TGTGCCAGCAGCCGGGAACTCAGGGGACATTCACCCCTCCACTTT CASSRELRGHSPLHF
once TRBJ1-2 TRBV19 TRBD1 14 TGTGCCAGTAGTATCACAGGGGTGAACTATGGCTACACCTTC CASSITGVNYGYTF
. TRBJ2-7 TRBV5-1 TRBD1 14 TGCGCCAGCAGCCCAGACAGGGGCCCCTACGAGCAGTACTTC CASSPDRGPYEQYF
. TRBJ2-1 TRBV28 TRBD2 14 TGTGCCAGCAGTTTGGCGGGGGGGCCTACTGAGCAGTTCTTC CASSLAGGPTEQFF
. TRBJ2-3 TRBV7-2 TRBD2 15 TGTGCCAGCAGCTTGGCCGGACTAGCGGCAGATACGCAGTATTTT CASSLAGLAADTQYF
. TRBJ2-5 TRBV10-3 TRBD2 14 TGTGCCATTCAGCGGGAGGGCCTTTTAGGGACCCAGTACTTC CAIQREGLLGTQYF
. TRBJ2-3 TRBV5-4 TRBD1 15 TGTGCCAGCAGCTGGCCGGGACAGGGGGCAGATACGCAGTATTTT CASSWPGQGADTQYF
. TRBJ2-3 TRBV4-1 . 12 TGCGCCAGCAGCCAATTGACGGATACGCAGTATTTT CASSQLTDTQYF
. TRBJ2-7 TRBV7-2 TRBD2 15 TGTGCCAGCAGCTTAGTAATTTTAGGGAGGGGCGAGCAGTACTTC CASSLVILGRGEQYF
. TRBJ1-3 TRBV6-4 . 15 TGTGCCAGCAGTGACCCCCGGACCGTTGGAAACACCATATATTTT CASSDPRTVGNTIYF
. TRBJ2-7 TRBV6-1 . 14 TGTGCCAGCCTAGATTCCAGCGGATCCTACGAGCAGTACTTC CASLDSSGSYEQYF
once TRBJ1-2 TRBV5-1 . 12 TGCGCCAGCACCACCCCCCCGTATGGCTACACCTTC CASTTPPYGYTF
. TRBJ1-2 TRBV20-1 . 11 TGCAGTGCTAGTCCGACAGGTCCACACCCCTTC CSASPTGPHPF
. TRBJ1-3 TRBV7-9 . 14 TGTGCCAGCAGCGCGCAGGGGACTGGAAACACCATATATTTT CASSAQGTGNTIYF
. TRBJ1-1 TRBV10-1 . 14 TGCGCCAGCAGTGAGTCTGGGGTACACACTGAAGCTTTCTTT CASSESGVHTEAFF
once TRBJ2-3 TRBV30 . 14 TGTGCCTGGAGTGTACTAGCTAGCCTACCTACGCAGTATTTT CAWSVLASLPTQYF
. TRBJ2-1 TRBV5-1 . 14 TGCGCCAGCAGCTTGGGACAGGTCTACAATGAGCAGTTCTTC CASSLGQVYNEQFF
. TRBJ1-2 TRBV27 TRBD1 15 TGTGCCAGCAGTTTAGCAGGGGGCCCATCCTATGGCTACACCTTC CASSLAGGPSYGYTF
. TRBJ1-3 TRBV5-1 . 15 TGCGCCAGCAGTTACGACGGGAACTCTGGAAACACCATATATTTT CASSYDGNSGNTIYF
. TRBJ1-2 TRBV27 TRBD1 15 TGTGCCAGCAGTCCCCGGGACAGGGGATCCTATGGCTACACCTTC CASSPRDRGSYGYTF
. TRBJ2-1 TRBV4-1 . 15 TGCGCCAGCAGCCACCCCGGGAGCTCCCACAATGAGCAGTTCTTC CASSHPGSSHNEQFF
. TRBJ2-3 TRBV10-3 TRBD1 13 TGTGCCACCGGGACAGGGAACACAGATACGCAGTATTTT CATGTGNTDTQYF
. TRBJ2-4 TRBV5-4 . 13 TGTGCCAGCAGCCAATCCCAGAAGGACATTCAGTACTTC CASSQSQKDIQYF
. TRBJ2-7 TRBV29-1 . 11 TGCAGCGTTCGCGACCGAATGGTGCAGTACTTC CSVRDRMVQYF
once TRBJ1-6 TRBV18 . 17 TGTGCCAGCTCACCACTGGGGGACGGCTCCTATAATTCACCCCTCCACTTT CASSPLGDGSYNSPLHF
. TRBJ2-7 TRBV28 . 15 TGTGCCAGCAGTTCCGGATCCTTCCTATCCTACGAGCAGTACTTC CASSSGSFLSYEQYF
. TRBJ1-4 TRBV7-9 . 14 TGTGCCAGCAGCTTTGATAGGGTTAGTGAAAAACTGTTTTTT CASSFDRVSEKLFF
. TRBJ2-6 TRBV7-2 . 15 TGTGCCAGCAGCTCCGGACTGGGAGGGGCCAACGTCCTGACTTTC CASSSGLGGANVLTF
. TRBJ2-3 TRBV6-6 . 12 TGTGCCAGCAGCTCCGGTACAGATACGCAGTATTTT CASSSGTDTQYF
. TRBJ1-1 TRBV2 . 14 TGTGCCAGCAGTGATCCAGGGGATGGCACTGAAGCTTTCTTT CASSDPGDGTEAFF
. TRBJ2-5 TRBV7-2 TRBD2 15 TGTGCCAGCAGCCCTCGGGCGGGAGAGGGAGAGACCCAGTACTTC CASSPRAGEGETQYF